The clone carrying this T cell receptor beta chain has at least ten counts. The entry originates in a study of molecular identifiers for immune sequencing clone quantification. CDR1 is MGHRA and CDR2 is YSYEKL in the germline V gene. This CDR3 comprises 16 residues. Trimming removed 1 base from V and 4 bases from J, with 16 bases in between. In the sort, naive CD8 T cells were defined as CD8+CD4-CCR7+CD45RA+. Listed TCR primers and previously described methods were used for bulk TCR libraries. TCRdb passed the PCR reads through MiXCR, listing each CDR3 protein once. The sample contains fewer than 350,000 distinct CDR3 sequences, 20% to 25% of which appear only once.

V is TRBV4-1 and J is TRBJ1-1, with D maybe TRBD1 (5 bases). Sequenced sample: naive CD8+ T cells from blood, with Jurkat cell RNA spiked in. Subset given: FACS-sorted CD8+CD4-CCR7+CD45RA+ naive T cells. The sequence was collected from a human donor in good health. Some libraries in this study had Jurkat cell RNA spiked in. The CDR3 here is CASSQGSRAIGTEAFF. The CDR3 nucleotides read TGCGCCAGCAGCCAAGGTAGCAGGGCTATCGGCACTGAAGCTTTCTTT.